Below, one T cell receptor (beta chain) is given with its context. TCRdb keeps only in-frame clones here, not all; method: immunoSEQ multiplex PCR. In the table there are about 430,000 clones, 85% to 90% of which are singletons. This entry belongs to a study of blood T cell repertoires in COVID-19. The sequenced sample consisted of PBMCs or T cells enriched from blood (not recorded which). This TCR came from a woman between 25 and 40 years old with acute COVID-19.

CDR3 bases: TGTGCCAGCAGTCGGGAGGCCCGTGGGAACACTGAAGCTTTCTTT. Protein: CASSREARGNTEAFF. The chain uses TRBV6-5 and TRBJ1-1; D is ambiguous. The germline CDR1 and CDR2 sequences are MNHEY and SVGAGI. This CDR3 has 15 amino acids. V lost 5 bases and J 1 base, leaving 14 bases between the germline ends.